The 19 T cell receptor beta chains below were found in one sample sequenced in a study of shared clonotypes between healthy human individuals. Profiled with immunoSEQ multiplex PCR; TCRdb holds only in-frame clones, not every one. Found here are around 940,000 clones, around 80% of them singletons; the top ten hold about 1.5%. Sample: memory CD4+ T cells sorted from blood. Subset given: CD45RA-negative fraction. The receptors shown here come from a man aged 18 to 29 in good health.

CDR3 sequence: CSVQGQGSTEAFF. Written as DNA, the CDR3 is TGCAGCGTTCAGGGACAGGGAAGTACTGAAGCTTTCTTT. The chain employs TRBV29-1 and TRBJ1-1, with 9 bases that match TRBD1. This CDR3 has 13 residues. Germline assignment: CDR1 SQVTM and CDR2 ANQGSEA. Trimming removed 5 bases from V and 5 bases from J; junction bases left unmatched: 6. Full variable domain (outside the CDR3, taken from reference TRBV29-1 and TRBJ1-1): SAVISQKPSRDICQRGTSLTIQCQVDSQVTMMFWYRQQPGQSLTLIATANQGSEATYESGFVIDKFPISRPNLTFSTLTVSNMSPEDSSIYLCSVQGQGSTEAFFGQGTRLTVV.

V gene TRBV18 combines with J gene TRBJ2-7; 8 bases match TRBD1. CDR3 length: 16 residues. Germline assignment: CDR1 KGHSH and CDR2 LQKENI. The trim removed 6 bases at V and 1 base at J, leaving 11 bases unmatched. CDR3 coding DNA: TGTGCCAGCTCGTCAAGGCCAGGGGGCGCTTCCTACGAGCAGTACTTC. This gives the protein CASSSRPGGASYEQYF.

This clone was seen more than once but under ten times. The chain combines TRBV4-3 with TRBJ2-4; 9 positions match TRBD2. The length of the CDR3 is 16 residues. Germline assignment: CDR1 LGHNA and CDR2 YSLEER. The trim removed 4 bases at V and 0 bases at J, leaving 4 bases unmatched. The CDR3 loop reads CASSREAGGAKNIQYF. CDR3 nucleotide sequence: TGCGCCAGCAGCCGAGAAGCGGGAGGAGCCAAAAACATTCAGTACTTC.

J is TRBJ1-1 and V is TRBV19, with 7 nucleotides matching TRBD1. Germline V gene lookup returns CDR1 LNHDA and CDR2 SQIVND (reference sequence). The CDR3 loop spans 14 amino acids. The V and J ends lost 4 bases and 1 base, in that order; junction bases with no gene match: 3. The CDR3 protein is CASSKDRANTEAFF. CDR3 nucleotides: TGTGCCAGTAGTAAAGACAGGGCGAACACTGAAGCTTTCTTT.

The rearrangement links TRBV5-1 to TRBJ2-1, with 7 bases aligning to TRBD1. V gave up 1 base and J gave up 5 bases; unmatched junction bases: 9. The germline V gene has CDR1 SGHRS and CDR2 YFSETQ. This CDR3 region has 16 residues. The CDR3 region has the DNA TGCGCCAGCAGCTTGATGCTCGGGACAGACAACAATGAGCAGTTCTTC. Encoded protein: CASSLMLGTDNNEQFF.

The chain couples TRBV5-3 to TRBJ2-7, with D perhaps matching TRBD2 (6 bases). TRBV5-3 is an ORF, and what it does is uncertain. Trimming removed 3 bases at V and 4 bases at J, with 14 bases between. The length of the CDR3 is 14 residues. This CDR3 reads CARSSETGRYEQYF. The DNA of the CDR3 is TGTGCCAGAAGCTCGGAGACGGGGAGGTACGAGCAGTACTTC.

For this clone: Other DNA sequences of this sample code for an identical CDR3. The chain combines TRBV18 with TRBJ2-7, with 9 nucleotides matching TRBD1. Germline V gene lookup returns CDR1 KGHSH and CDR2 LQKENI. This CDR3 region has 15 residues. The V segment lost 3 bases and the J segment 1 base; nucleotides outside the gene matches: 4. CDR3 DNA sequence: TGTGCCAGCTCACCCCCGGGACAGGGTTCCTACGAGCAGTACTTC. Translated: CASSPPGQGSYEQYF.

This clone was detected a few times. The gene calls are TRBV19 and TRBJ2-1; 7 bases are shared with TRBD1. CDR1 is LNHDA and CDR2 is SQIVND in the germline V gene (reference sequence). The CDR3 is 14 residues long. J was trimmed by 7 bases and V by 5 bases; bases with no gene match: 8. CDR3 amino acids: CASSPTTGSNEQFF. The CDR3 coding sequence is TGTGCCAGTAGTCCTACGACAGGGTCAAATGAGCAGTTCTTC.

The chain joins TRBV27 to TRBJ2-1; 9 nucleotides agree with TRBD2. V was clipped by 4 bases and J by 5 bases; unmatched bases: 18. This CDR3 comprises 19 residues. Germline CDR1 and CDR2: MNHEY and SMNVEV (reference sequence). CDR3 in amino acids: CASSSTGEWAGGRNNEQFF. The CDR3 coding sequence is TGTGCCAGCAGTTCAACCGGGGAATGGGCGGGAGGGAGAAACAATGAGCAGTTCTTC.

The chain carries TRBV4-1 and TRBJ2-2; unclear D gene. The germline V gene encodes CDR1 MGHRA and CDR2 YSYEKL. This CDR3 is 17 amino acids long. V was cut by 1 base and J by 0 bases, with 12 bases left in between. The DNA of the CDR3 is TGCGCCAGCAGCCAAGTCCAGGACGTTGCGAACACCGGGGAGCTGTTTTTT. Protein: CASSQVQDVANTGELFF.

The chain has TRBV6-1 and TRBJ2-1, with D perhaps assigned TRBD1 or TRBD2 (6 bases each). This CDR3 is built from 14 residues. The V end lost 6 bases, the J end lost 0 bases, and 9 bases lay between the germline ends. Germline V gene data show CDR1 as MNHNS and CDR2 as SASEGT. CDR3 in DNA: TGTGCCAGCAGACAGGGAGGCTCCTACAATGAGCAGTTCTTC. It yields the protein CASRQGGSYNEQFF.

The J gene is TRBJ2-3, the V gene TRBV11-3; 8 nucleotides align to TRBD1. Germline assignment: CDR1 SGHNT and CDR2 YENEEA. Losses at the gene ends were 5 bases for V and 6 bases for J; bases not matched to a gene: 10. CDR3 size: 15 residues. The CDR3 protein is CASSLTTGALDTQYF. In DNA form, the CDR3 reads TGTGCCAGCAGCCTTACGACAGGGGCGCTCGATACGCAGTATTTT.

V usage is TRBV5-1 and J usage is TRBJ2-2; the D gene is possibly TRBD1 (5 bases). Trimming took off 4 bases at V and 1 base at J, with 8 bases between the two ends. Germline V gene data show CDR1 as SGHRS and CDR2 as YFSETQ. CDR3 length: 14 amino acids. The DNA of the CDR3 is TGCGCCAGCAGCGACCAGGGGAACACCGGGGAGCTGTTTTTT. Amino acid sequence: CASSDQGNTGELFF.

The V call is TRBV5-1, the J call TRBJ2-1; TRBD2 matches at 8 bases. J gave up 2 bases and V 0 bases, and 4 bases lay outside the gene matches. Germline V gives CDR1 SGHRS, CDR2 YFSETQ. The length of the CDR3 is 16 residues. The CDR3 nucleotides are TGCGCCAGCAGCTTGGATCCCGGGAGGGCCTACAATGAGCAGTTCTTC. Its translation is CASSLDPGRAYNEQFF.

This clone was seen a single time. The chain recombines TRBV6-4 with TRBJ2-1, with unresolved D. V was shortened by 0 bases and J by 0 bases, with 9 bases between the two germline ends. The CDR3 is 16 amino acids. Germline V gives CDR1 MRHNA, CDR2 SNTAGT. CDR3: CASSDSAKSSYNEQFF. DNA for the CDR3: TGTGCCAGCAGTGACTCGGCGAAAAGCTCCTACAATGAGCAGTTCTTC.

CDR3 nucleotides: TGTGCCAGCAGTCCCTCCGGGACAGCTAGCCACGAGCAGTACTTC. This sequence encodes CASSPSGTASHEQYF. The chain carries TRBV27 and TRBJ2-7; 7 nucleotides align to TRBD1. This CDR3 has 15 residues. Germline V gene lookup returns CDR1 MNHEY and CDR2 SMNVEV (reference sequence). Trimming at V came to 5 bases and at J to 5 bases, leaving 12 bases not matched to a gene.

This clone turned up a few times. V and J are TRBV30 and TRBJ2-5, with a tentative D call TRBD2 (6 bases). Per germline, CDR1 GTSNPN and CDR2 SVGIG (reference sequence). V lost 0 bases to trimming and J lost 7 bases, with 9 bases between them. CDR3 size: 12 residues. The CDR3, as DNA: TGTGCCTGGAGTGTACCCGGGGGGACCCAGTACTTC. Protein product: CAWSVPGGTQYF.

As DNA, the CDR3 is TGCAGCGCCGCGTTGGGGGACACTGAAGCTTTCTTT. Amino acids: CSAALGDTEAFF. The rearrangement uses TRBV29-1 and TRBJ1-1; D might be TRBD1 (5 bases). The CDR3 totals 12 residues. V gave up 7 bases and J gave up 3 bases, with 12 bases separating them. In germline, CDR1 is SQVTM, CDR2 ANQGSEA.

The gene calls are TRBV28 and TRBJ1-2, with TRBD1 matching 9 bases. J was trimmed by 8 bases and V by 6 bases; bases with no gene match: 7. This CDR3 region has 13 residues. The germline gives CDR1 MDHEN, CDR2 SYDVKM. For the CDR3, the DNA is TGTGCCAGCAGCGGGACAGGGTTTCGCGGCTACACCTTC. Its translation: CASSGTGFRGYTF.